The subject of this entry is one T cell receptor beta chain. No antigen is known for it. Focal radiation plus CTLA-4 blockade with ipilimumab was administered to patients who had chemo-refractory metastatic non-small-cell lung cancer. The sample is drawn from a study of radiotherapy plus CTLA-4 blockade in lung cancer. Study background: Of all patients, approximately 19% responded objectively and roughly 31% showed disease control. Whole-study results and caveats: Strongest reported response predictors: early blood clone changes and post-radiation interferon-beta. Following radiotherapy plus ipilimumab, tumor-derived TCR clones expanded in the blood.

The protocol was immunoSEQ multiplex PCR, while the TCRdb copy is restricted to in-frame clones and leaves out a portion. The sample consists of 20,000 or so clones, more than 75% of them appearing once. Germline V gene sequence: CDR1 SGHTA, CDR2 FQGNSA. The CDR3 totals 14 residues. V shed 4 bases, J shed 6 bases, and the junction held 2 bases outside the gene matches. This sequence was found in a human donor with non-small cell lung cancer whose response to radiotherapy plus ipilimumab could not be evaluated. This material consisted of peripheral blood, taken from a patient treated with radiotherapy plus ipilimumab. The V and J genes are TRBV7-2 and TRBJ2-5; the match to TRBD2 covers 13 bases. As DNA, the CDR3 is TGTGCCAGCAGCTCGGGGACTAGCGGGAAGACCCAGTACTTC. The encoded protein is CASSSGTSGKTQYF.